This TCR beta chain was sequenced during a study of blood T cell repertoires in COVID-19. Study-wide context: The United States, Italy and Spain were the sources of the acute and convalescent COVID-19 samples. T cells, B-cell-depleted T cells, or PBMCs supplied cDNA or gDNA.

J gave up 3 bases and V 7 bases, and 8 bases lay outside the gene matches. This CDR3 is 16 amino acids long. The germline V gene encodes CDR1 MDHEN and CDR2 SYDVKM. Original processing methods: Estimated nucleated cell counts came from reference gene primer amplification. Profiling relied on immunoSEQ multiplex PCR, and the TCRdb table lists in-frame clones only, not all of them. V and J calls and clone size are copied from that table; D and trimming were computed from the DNA. The table has 200,000 to 300,000 clones, over 80% seen once. This sequence was found in a woman in her fifties or sixties with active or convalescent COVID-19. The chain uses TRBV28 and TRBJ2-6, with TRBD1 matching 8 bases. The sample comprised peripheral blood. The chain's CDR3 is CASKTGAAFGANVLTF. The CDR3 DNA reads TGTGCCAGCAAGACAGGGGCCGCTTTTGGGGCCAACGTCCTGACTTTC.